These T cell receptor beta chains were read from a single sample in a study of T cell changes during pregnancy in multiple sclerosis. Clones were sequenced by immunoSEQ multiplex PCR, and TCRdb holds only the in-frame ones, with some missing. The repertoire holds about 40,000 clones, with roughly 94% as singletons. Source: peripheral blood, taken in the third trimester of pregnancy. The receptors come from a female donor with multiple sclerosis, enrolled in a pregnancy study. Each CDR3 is given with its conserved first and last residue. D genes are given only for firm matches. Expanded clones get a size class; other rows say once, few or many, or leave the size out.

D: TRBD1
V: TRBV27
length: 20
J: TRBJ1-5
size: -
CDR3: CASSLSDRGPGRGSNQPQHF
DNA: TGTGCCAGCAGTTTATCCGACAGGGGCCCTGGGCGGGGTAGCAATCAGCCCCAGCATTTT

D: -
V: TRBV28
length: 14
J: TRBJ2-3
size: -
CDR3: CASSYGGGTDTQYF
DNA: TGTGCCAGCAGTTACGGTGGAGGCACAGATACGCAGTATTTT

D: TRBD2
V: TRBV14
length: 18
J: TRBJ2-3
size: -
CDR3: CASSQITFGAGNTDTQYF
DNA: TGTGCCAGCAGCCAAATCACCTTTGGAGCGGGGAACACAGATACGCAGTATTTT

D: -
V: TRBV19
length: 14
J: TRBJ2-1
size: -
CDR3: CASSLESGYNEQFF
DNA: TGTGCCAGTTCCCTCGAGTCAGGGTACAATGAGCAGTTCTTC

D: -
V: TRBV30
length: 15
J: TRBJ2-2
size: -
CDR3: CAWSVQGPNTGELFF
DNA: TGTGCCTGGAGTGTTCAGGGCCCGAACACCGGGGAGCTGTTTTTT

D: -
V: TRBV2
length: 14
J: TRBJ2-5
size: -
CDR3: CASSDLSGQGTQYF
DNA: TGTGCCAGCAGTGATCTTAGCGGCCAAGGGACCCAGTACTTC

D: -
V: TRBV29-1
length: 13
J: TRBJ1-4
size: once
CDR3: CSVEEPRGEKLFF
DNA: TGCAGCGTTGAAGAACCCCGGGGTGAAAAACTGTTTTTT

D: -
V: TRBV30
length: 15
J: TRBJ1-3
size: -
CDR3: CAWSFTTGTGNTIYF
DNA: TGTGCCTGGAGTTTTACCACGGGGACTGGAAACACCATATATTTT

D: -
V: TRBV6-1
length: 13
J: TRBJ1-1
size: -
CDR3: CASSAAGSTEAFF
DNA: TGTGCCAGCAGTGCCGCCGGTTCCACTGAAGCTTTCTTT

D: -
V: TRBV5-1
length: 12
J: TRBJ1-1
size: -
CDR3: CASSLGGDGAFF
DNA: TGCGCCAGCAGCTTAGGAGGGGACGGAGCTTTCTTT

D: -
V: TRBV5-4
length: 14
J: TRBJ1-2
size: once
CDR3: CASSPGGVSYGYTF
DNA: TGTGCCAGCAGCCCGGGGGGGGTTTCGTATGGCTACACCTTC

D: TRBD1
V: TRBV2
length: 15
J: TRBJ1-4
size: -
CDR3: CASSSSGTGYRELFF
DNA: TGTGCCAGCAGTTCGTCCGGGACAGGGTACCGGGAACTGTTTTTT

D: -
V: TRBV2
length: 14
J: TRBJ2-2
size: -
CDR3: CANSLGRLSGELFF
DNA: TGTGCCAACTCACTGGGGAGACTGTCCGGGGAGCTGTTTTTT

D: TRBD1
V: TRBV5-6
length: 16
J: TRBJ2-3
size: -
CDR3: CASSLFGTVSTDTQYF
DNA: TGTGCCAGCAGCTTGTTCGGGACAGTTAGCACAGATACGCAGTATTTT

D: TRBD2
V: TRBV11-3
length: 17
J: TRBJ2-3
size: -
CDR3: CASSLALRLAGEDTQYF
DNA: TGTGCCAGCAGCTTAGCTCTCAGACTAGCGGGGGAAGATACGCAGTATTTT

D: TRBD2
V: TRBV19
length: 14
J: TRBJ2-3
size: -
CDR3: CATSTSVNTDTQYF
DNA: TGTGCCACCTCAACTAGCGTTAACACAGATACGCAGTATTTT

D: TRBD2
V: TRBV7-3
length: 15
J: TRBJ2-1
size: -
CDR3: CASSPKRGPSNEQFF
DNA: TGTGCCAGCAGCCCGAAGCGGGGGCCGTCCAATGAGCAGTTCTTC

D: TRBD2
V: TRBV5-4
length: 16
J: TRBJ2-3
size: -
CDR3: CASSVGTSTSTDTQYF
DNA: TGTGCCAGCAGCGTCGGGACTAGCACTAGCACAGATACGCAGTATTTT

D: TRBD2
V: TRBV7-3
length: 16
J: TRBJ2-5
size: -
CDR3: CASSEGLAGGYETQYF
DNA: TGTGCCAGCAGCGAAGGACTAGCGGGGGGGTATGAGACCCAGTACTTC

D: -
V: TRBV9
length: 13
J: TRBJ2-3
size: -
CDR3: CASSTSSTDTQYF
DNA: TGTGCCAGCAGCACATCTAGCACAGATACGCAGTATTTT

D: -
V: TRBV19
length: 14
J: TRBJ1-4
size: -
CDR3: CASSRRQSNEKLFF
DNA: TGTGCCAGTAGTCGCAGACAGAGTAATGAAAAACTGTTTTTT

D: -
V: TRBV5-4
length: 14
J: TRBJ2-4
size: -
CDR3: CASSLGQTTNIQYF
DNA: TGTGCCAGCAGCTTGGGACAGACAACAAACATTCAGTACTTC

D: -
V: TRBV27
length: 14
J: TRBJ2-1
size: -
CDR3: CASSPQRLINEQFF
DNA: TGTGCCAGCAGTCCACAACGACTCATCAATGAGCAGTTCTTC

D: -
V: TRBV11-2
length: 11
J: TRBJ2-4
size: -
CDR3: CASSSRDLQYF
DNA: TGTGCCAGCAGCAGCCGGGACTTACAGTACTTC

D: -
V: TRBV27
length: 15
J: TRBJ2-1
size: -
CDR3: CASSPWPRGIDEQFF
DNA: TGTGCCAGCAGTCCATGGCCCCGGGGTATTGATGAGCAGTTCTTC

D: -
V: TRBV7-8
length: 14
J: TRBJ2-7
size: -
CDR3: CASSPVPGTYEQYF
DNA: TGTGCCAGCAGCCCAGTCCCTGGCACCTACGAGCAGTACTTC

D: -
V: TRBV6-1
length: 16
J: TRBJ1-1
size: -
CDR3: CASSEIGGAANTEAFF
DNA: TGTGCCAGCAGTGAAATTGGGGGGGCAGCGAACACTGAAGCTTTCTTT